These 5 T cell receptor beta chains came from one sample sequenced in a study of blood T cell repertoires in COVID-19. Profiling relied on immunoSEQ multiplex PCR, and the TCRdb table lists in-frame clones only, not all of them. Here the sample spans around 220,000 clones, 87% being singletons. What was sequenced was PBMCs or T cells enriched from blood (not recorded which). The receptors shown here come from a woman younger than 45 with acute COVID-19.

This chain uses TRBV10-2 with TRBJ1-6; maybe TRBD1 (6 bases). The CDR3 totals 15 residues. Germline CDR1 and CDR2: WSHSY and SAAADI. The germline V and J ends were trimmed by 6 bases and 8 bases, with 17 bases remaining between them. In DNA form, the CDR3 reads TGCGCCAGCAGGCAACCCGGGACAAATCATTCACCCCTCCACTTT. Amino acid sequence: CASRQPGTNHSPLHF.

The chain couples TRBV5-1 to TRBJ2-3; tentative D call: TRBD2 (6 bases). V was trimmed by 5 bases and J by 6 bases, leaving 16 bases between them. The CDR3 consists of 14 residues. Germline CDR1 reads SGHRS; CDR2 reads YFSETQ. The CDR3 nucleotides are TGCGCCAGCAGGTCGGGGGAACCGCCCGATACGCAGTATTTT. It codes for CASRSGEPPDTQYF.

The V gene is TRBV28, the J gene TRBJ2-1; TRBD2 agrees at 8 bases. Per germline, CDR1 MDHEN and CDR2 SYDVKM. J gave up 5 bases and V 4 bases, and 7 bases lay outside the gene matches. The CDR3 runs to 15 residues. This CDR3 is CASSSAGALNNEQFF. The CDR3, as DNA: TGTGCCAGCAGTTCAGCGGGGGCCCTCAACAATGAGCAGTTCTTC.

This chain joins TRBV14 and TRBJ1-5, with 7 bases lining up with TRBD1. The germline V gene has CDR1 SGHDN and CDR2 FVKESK. After removal of 5 bases from V and 4 bases from J, the junction contained 2 bases not matched to a gene. The length of the CDR3 is 13 residues. CDR3: CASSTGVNQPQHF. The CDR3 region has the DNA TGTGCCAGCAGCACAGGGGTTAATCAGCCCCAGCATTTT.

The chain combines TRBV3-1 (or the pseudogene TRBV3-2) with TRBJ2-1; the match to TRBD2 covers 14 bases. The V and J ends lost 4 bases and 4 bases, in that order; junction bases with no gene match: 0. This CDR3 region has 15 residues. CDR1 and CDR2 (germline): LGHDT, YNNKEL (reference sequence). The CDR3 reads CASSRTSGRYNEQFF. Here the CDR3 DNA reads TGTGCCAGCAGCCGGACTAGCGGGAGGTACAATGAGCAGTTCTTC.